This T cell receptor (beta chain) appears in the sequencing data of a study of technical replicates of blood from a few donors (dated by TCRdb to 2017 to 2019). The library relied on the immunoSEQ multiplex PCR assay. This is the immuneACCESS table as TCRdb keeps it, with only in-frame sequences that have V and J called. A part of the clones is gone; compared with another copy, unresolved V genes explain less than half, and the rest is unexplained. Across this sample there are about 70,000 clones, with around 95% seen only once. Of the sample, approximately 0.4% is held by the ten largest clones. Including cysteine and phenylalanine, the CDR3 has 12 amino acids. The retained sequence is limited to the CDR3, 36 bases, with the frame set at the first base. CDR1 and CDR2 (PRHDT, FYEKMQ) derive from the germline V gene (reference sequence). The germline ends are 6 bases apart after V is trimmed by 4 bases and J by 2 bases.

Turning to this clone: Its cognate antigen has yet to be identified. Per-base qualities were not stored, and no clone one base away is much larger.

Recombination joined TRBV13 with TRBJ2-7, with the D gene not clear enough to name. The receptor was isolated from a human donor in good health. The sample comprised T cells isolated from PBMCs. For the CDR3, the sequence is CASSSLPYEQYF. The bases are TGTGCCAGCAGCTCTCTCCCCTACGAGCAGTACTTC.